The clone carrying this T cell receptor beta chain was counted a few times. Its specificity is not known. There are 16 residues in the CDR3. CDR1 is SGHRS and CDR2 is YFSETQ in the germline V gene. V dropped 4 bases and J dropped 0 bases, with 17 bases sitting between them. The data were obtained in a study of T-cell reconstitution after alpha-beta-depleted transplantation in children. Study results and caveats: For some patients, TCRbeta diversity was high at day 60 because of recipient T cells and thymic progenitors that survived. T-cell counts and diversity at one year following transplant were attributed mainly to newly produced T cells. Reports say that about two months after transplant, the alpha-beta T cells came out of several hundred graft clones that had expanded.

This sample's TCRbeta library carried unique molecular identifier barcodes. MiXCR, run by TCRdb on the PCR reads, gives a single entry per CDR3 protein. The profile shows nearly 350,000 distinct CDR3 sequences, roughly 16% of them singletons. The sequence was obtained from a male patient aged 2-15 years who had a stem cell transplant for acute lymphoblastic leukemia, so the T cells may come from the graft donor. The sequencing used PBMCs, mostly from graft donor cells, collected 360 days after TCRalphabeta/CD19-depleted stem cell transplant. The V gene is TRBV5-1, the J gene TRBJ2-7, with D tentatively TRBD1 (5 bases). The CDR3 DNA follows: TGCGCCAGCAGCCCCGTTGGCCTGACAGCCTCCTACGAGCAGTACTTC. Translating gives CASSPVGLTASYEQYF.